These 28 T cell receptor beta chains were sequenced from one sample in a study of identical twins. TCRdb re-derived calls from the 5' RACE reads in MiXCR, one entry per CDR3 protein. The sample records some 560,000 distinct CDR3 sequences, 9.5% to 10% being singletons. This sample was shared with a second study, whose subject was yellow fever vaccine responses in identical twins.

Sequencing input: PBMCs. The receptors originated from a young woman in good health.

The rearrangement uses TRBV2 and TRBJ2-7, with 7 bases aligning to TRBD1. This CDR3 has 14 residues. Looked up from germline, CDR1 is SNHLY and CDR2 is FYNNEI. The trim removed 5 bases at V and 2 bases at J, leaving 6 bases unmatched. The CDR3 nucleotides read TGTGCCAGCAGTCGGGACAGCCTCACCTACGAGCAGTACTTC. Its translation: CASSRDSLTYEQYF.

This clonotype has only a few counts. The junction departs from the called germline gene at one end, perhaps through a read error. The chain couples TRBV7-2 to TRBJ2-1, with D unresolved. The CDR3 is 8 residues long. Germline lookup yields CDR1 SGHTA and CDR2 FQGNSA. The CDR3 nucleotides read TGTGCCAGCAGCGGTCACATATTC. This sequence encodes CASSGHIF. The full variable domain, in which reference TRBV7-2 and TRBJ2-1 provide the parts outside the CDR3, is GAGVSQSPSNKVTEKGKDVELRCDPISGHTALYWYRQSLGQGLEFLIYFQGNSAPDKSGLPSDRFSAERTGGSVSTLTIQRTQQEDSAVYLCASSGHIFGPGTRLTVL.

In its sample, this clonotype was seen a few times. This chain connects TRBV20-1 to TRBJ2-5, with D hard to call. The germline V gene has CDR1 DFQATT and CDR2 SNEGSKA (reference sequence). There are 11 residues in the CDR3. The germline V and J ends were trimmed by 6 bases and 3 bases, with 8 bases remaining between them. Written as DNA, the CDR3 is TGCAGTGCCTGCCATGAAGAGACCCAGTACTTC. Amino acids: CSACHEETQYF.

The chain couples TRBV30 to TRBJ2-3; 10 bases line up with TRBD2. CDR3 length: 15 amino acids. Germline CDR1 and CDR2: GTSNPN and SVGIG (reference sequence). V lost 5 bases to trimming and J lost 6 bases; unmatched junction nucleotides: 11. This chain's CDR3 is CAWESMTSGLDTQYF. The DNA for the CDR3 is TGTGCCTGGGAGTCTATGACTAGCGGGTTGGATACGCAGTATTTT.

This clonotype came up many times. The chain is built from TRBV4-2 and TRBJ2-3; D is uncertain. V was pared by 0 bases and J by 6 bases, with 13 bases between. Germline CDR1 reads LGHNA; CDR2 reads YNFKEQ. The CDR3 runs 15 residues. CDR3 coding DNA: TGTGCCAGCAGCCAAGATCTGGGGTTTGCTGATACGCAGTATTTT. Translated: CASSQDLGFADTQYF.

The chain has TRBV4-1 and TRBJ2-5; 9 bases fit TRBD2. This CDR3 has 17 amino acids. Germline loops: CDR1 MGHRA, CDR2 YSYEKL. J lost 1 base, V lost 1 base, and 7 bases had no gene match. Here the CDR3 DNA reads TGCGCCAGCAGCCAAGTGGAGGCGGGGGGGCCCCAAGAGACCCAGTACTTC. Its translation: CASSQVEAGGPQETQYF.

This clonotype was detected only a few times. The chain employs TRBV10-1 and TRBJ2-3; 9 bases align to TRBD2. J gave up 2 bases and V 5 bases, and 8 bases lay outside the gene matches. The CDR3 has 16 amino acids. CDR1 is WNHNN and CDR2 is SYGVQD in the germline V gene (reference sequence). The CDR3 DNA sequence: TGCGCCAGCAGTACGATCGCGGGAGGGCTCACAGATACGCAGTATTTT. Protein product: CASSTIAGGLTDTQYF.

The sample holds many counts of this clonotype. The chain employs TRBV20-1 and TRBJ2-2; no reliable D call. The CDR3 spans 15 residues. Trimming stripped 0 bases from V and 0 bases from J, with 8 bases between. Germline lookup yields CDR1 DFQATT and CDR2 SNEGSKA (reference sequence). CDR3 nucleotide sequence: TGCAGTGCTAGAGATATACAGTCGAACACCGGGGAGCTGTTTTTT. Translating it yields CSARDIQSNTGELFF.

The sample holds a few counts of this clonotype. The CDR3 spells CASSNPRGYENEQYF. The DNA of the CDR3 is TGTGCCAGTAGCAACCCCCGCGGATACGAGAACGAGCAGTACTTC. The rearrangement joins TRBV19 to TRBJ2-7; D gene unclear. The CDR3 is made up of 15 amino acids. Trimming shortened V by 6 bases and J by 5 bases, and 20 bases separated the two germline ends. Germline CDR1 reads LNHDA; CDR2 reads SQIVND (reference sequence).

The rearrangement joins TRBV7-9 to TRBJ1-2, with 11 bases aligning to TRBD1. V shed 0 bases and J 4 bases; nucleotides not matched to a gene: 4. Germline CDR1 reads SEHNR; CDR2 reads FQNEAQ (reference sequence). The CDR3 spans 16 residues. CDR3 residues: CASSLAGTGGFYGYTF. Here the CDR3 DNA reads TGTGCCAGCAGCTTAGCCGGGACAGGGGGGTTCTATGGCTACACCTTC.

This clonotype showed up just a few times. This chain links TRBV6-5 with TRBJ2-3; D call uncertain. Germline V gives CDR1 MNHEY, CDR2 SVGAGI. Trimming shortened V by 2 bases and J by 0 bases, and 15 bases separated the two germline ends. This CDR3 comprises 17 residues. The CDR3 sequence is CASSYGLGAYSTDTQYF. Here the CDR3 DNA reads TGTGCCAGCAGTTACGGCTTAGGAGCTTACAGCACAGATACGCAGTATTTT.

This clonotype was detected many times. V is TRBV7-3 and J is TRBJ1-1; no clear D gene. The V end was cut by 4 bases, the J end by 8 bases, with 14 bases between. This CDR3 has 13 amino acids. The V gene's germline CDR1 is SGHTA and CDR2 FQGTGA. CDR3: CASSSKEGNEAFF. CDR3 nucleotides: TGTGCCAGCAGCTCCAAAGAGGGAAACGAAGCTTTCTTT. The full variable domain, in which reference TRBV7-3 and TRBJ1-1 provide the parts outside the CDR3, is GAGVSQTPSNKVTEKGKYVELRCDPISGHTALYWYRQSLGQGPEFLIYFQGTGAADDSGLPNDRFFAVRPEGSVSTLKIQRTERGDSAVYLCASSSKEGNEAFFGQGTRLTVV.

There are a few counts of this clonotype. The chain recombines TRBV27 with TRBJ2-4, with D tentatively TRBD1 or TRBD2 (5 bases each). Trimming left V 7 bases short and J 0 bases short, with 16 bases between. This CDR3 has 16 residues. The germline CDR1 and CDR2 sequences are MNHEY and SMNVEV (reference sequence). Written as DNA, the CDR3 is TGTGCCAGCACCAGTTGGGGGAAACTAGCCAAAAACATTCAGTACTTC. Translating it yields CASTSWGKLAKNIQYF.

This clonotype came up many times. The chain carries TRBV15 and TRBJ2-3; the D is unclear. Per germline, CDR1 LNHNV and CDR2 YYDKDF (reference sequence). The CDR3 is 12 amino acids. V dropped 5 bases and J dropped 7 bases, with 10 bases sitting between them. Here the CDR3 DNA reads TGTGCCACCAGCCCCCGGCCGAATACGCAGTATTTT. It encodes CATSPRPNTQYF.

This clonotype was counted ten times or more. The CDR3 nucleotides are TGTGCCAGCAGCCAAGAAGCCGTAGATACGCAGTATTTT. This encodes CASSQEAVDTQYF. The chain uses TRBV3-1 and TRBJ2-3; D gene uncertain. The CDR3 loop spans 13 amino acids. The V gene lost 0 bases and the J gene lost 5 bases, with 6 bases spanning the gap. Germline loops: CDR1 LGHDT, CDR2 YNNKEL (reference sequence).

This clonotype has at least ten counts. This chain joins TRBV9 and TRBJ2-7, with D unclear. The CDR3 contains 15 residues. V lost 4 bases, J lost 0 bases, and 14 bases lay in between. Germline assignment: CDR1 SGDLS and CDR2 YYNGEE. CDR3 coding DNA: TGTGCCAGCAGCCCCCGTCCCTCGGCCTCCTACGAGCAGTACTTC. It is translated as CASSPRPSASYEQYF.

The rearrangement uses TRBV5-5 and TRBJ1-1; D uncertain. The CDR3 totals 12 residues. V was clipped by 6 bases and J by 1 base, with 7 bases between them. Germline CDR1 SGHKS, CDR2 YYEKEE (reference sequence). The CDR3 DNA reads TGTGCCAGCACCCACCAGAACACTGAAGCTTTCTTT. It is translated as CASTHQNTEAFF.

The chain has TRBV29-1 and TRBJ1-1; no firm D call. From germline, CDR1 is SQVTM and CDR2 ANQGSEA. This CDR3 comprises 13 residues. V gave up 5 bases and J gave up 1 base, with 11 bases separating them. This chain's CDR3 is CSVRPTANTEAFF. The CDR3 DNA follows: TGCAGCGTTAGGCCAACAGCGAACACTGAAGCTTTCTTT.

Concerning this clonotype itself: A read error may produce the germline difference seen at one junction end. V gene TRBV7-9 combines with J gene TRBJ2-7; TRBD1 matches at 7 bases. The CDR3 is made up of 14 amino acids. Germline CDR1 reads SEHNR; CDR2 reads FQNEAQ (reference sequence). CDR3 residues: CANSPRDRVPEQYF. CDR3 bases: TGTGCCAACAGCCCCCGGGACAGAGTTCCCGAGCAGTACTTC.

At least ten counts were recorded for this clonotype. V usage is TRBV29-1 and J usage is TRBJ1-3; 8 bases line up with TRBD1. V was clipped by 3 bases and J by 0 bases; unmatched bases: 4. The CDR3 loop spans 15 amino acids. CDR1 and CDR2 (germline): SQVTM, ANQGSEA. The CDR3 DNA sequence: TGCAGCGTTGAGACAGGGGCCAACTCTGGAAACACCATATATTTT. This gives the protein CSVETGANSGNTIYF. The complete variable domain, with remaining parts taken from reference TRBV29-1 and TRBJ1-3, reads SAVISQKPSRDICQRGTSLTIQCQVDSQVTMMFWYRQQPGQSLTLIATANQGSEATYESGFVIDKFPISRPNLTFSTLTVSNMSPEDSSIYLCSVETGANSGNTIYFGEGSWLTVV.

This clonotype was detected ten times or more. The chain links TRBV13 to TRBJ2-5; D possibly uses TRBD1 or TRBD2 (6 bases each). The CDR3 is 13 residues long. Looked up from germline, CDR1 is PRHDT and CDR2 is FYEKMQ (reference sequence). V was cut by 6 bases and J by 5 bases, with 13 bases left in between. For the CDR3, the DNA is TGTGCCAGCAGGGAAGGGGGGCACGAGACCCAGTACTTC. Its translation is CASREGGHETQYF.

The J gene is TRBJ2-1, the V gene TRBV11-2, with D perhaps matching TRBD1 or TRBD2 (5 bases each). Trimming pared 5 bases from V and 6 bases from J, leaving 26 bases between. The CDR3 has 18 residues. CDR1 SGHAT and CDR2 FQNNGV come from the germline V gene. Here the CDR3 DNA reads TGTGCCAGCAGCCTAAATGTGGCGGGTCCCACTGGGGGCAATGAGCAGTTCTTC. Translation gives CASSLNVAGPTGGNEQFF. Together with reference TRBV11-2 and TRBJ2-1, the CDR3 gives the full variable domain: EAGVAQSPRYKIIEKRQSVAFWCNPISGHATLYWYQQILGQGPKLLIQFQNNGVVDDSQLPKDRFSAERLKGVDSTLKIQPAKLEDSAVYLCASSLNVAGPTGGNEQFFGPGTRLTVL.

The V gene is TRBV6-2 or TRBV6-3, the J gene TRBJ2-3; 8 positions agree with TRBD2. Trimming removed 0 bases from V and 6 bases from J; junction bases left unmatched: 5. Germline assignment: CDR1 MNHEY and CDR2 SVGEGT. The CDR3 is made up of 15 amino acids. The CDR3 bases are TGTGCCAGCAGTTACTCGAACAGCGGGAGTGATACGCAGTATTTT. This codes for CASSYSNSGSDTQYF.

The rearrangement joins TRBV9 to TRBJ2-1; D may correspond to TRBD1 or TRBD2 (6 bases each). Trimming stripped 0 bases from V and 4 bases from J, with 17 bases between. Germline loops: CDR1 SGDLS, CDR2 YYNGEE. This CDR3 spans 17 amino acids. CDR3 bases: TGTGCCAGCAGCGTAGAGGGGGGACGCCGAATTTACAATGAGCAGTTCTTC. Translated: CASSVEGGRRIYNEQFF.

The sample holds many counts of this clonotype. The chain employs TRBV5-1 and TRBJ2-2, with 9 bases matching TRBD2. The CDR3 is made up of 18 amino acids. V dropped 1 base and J dropped 1; count of bases not matched to a gene: 8. Germline V gives CDR1 SGHRS, CDR2 YFSETQ. The CDR3 protein is CASSLKLAGFRNTGELFF. Written as DNA, the CDR3 is TGCGCCAGCAGCTTGAAACTAGCGGGTTTCAGGAACACCGGGGAGCTGTTTTTT.

A word on this clonotype: One end of the junction does not line up with germline, which may come from a read error. The chain carries TRBV11-1 and TRBJ2-1, with D unclear. Germline values: CDR1 SGHAT, CDR2 FQDESV (reference sequence). This CDR3 spans 17 amino acids. The CDR3 DNA follows: TGTGCTAGCAGCTTAGAAGCCGGAGCTCCCCCTTACAATGAGCAGTTCTTC. It is translated as CASSLEAGAPPYNEQFF.

This clonotype was detected ten times or more. This sequence joins TRBV5-1 and TRBJ1-4, with TRBD1 matching 11 bases. Germline-derived CDR1 and CDR2 are SGHRS and YFSETQ. J was trimmed by 8 bases and V by 4 bases; bases with no gene match: 4. This CDR3 has 14 residues. Written as DNA, the CDR3 is TGCGCCAGCAGCAAGGGACAGGGGGACGAAAAACTGTTTTTT. Translating gives CASSKGQGDEKLFF.

The chain recombines TRBV5-1 with TRBJ2-1; TRBD2 is a possible D gene (5 bases). There are 15 residues in the CDR3. Trimming removed 3 bases from V and 0 bases from J, with 10 bases in between. Per the germline V gene, CDR1 is SGHRS and CDR2 is YFSETQ. CDR3 nucleotide sequence: TGCGCCAGCAGCTGGACTCCGAGCTCCTACAATGAGCAGTTCTTC. This gives the protein CASSWTPSSYNEQFF.